This T cell receptor (beta chain) originates from a study of graft-versus-host responses after intestinal transplantation. Across the whole study: All recipients were given anti-thymocyte globulin induction, and tacrolimus and steroids were then administered for around three years. Notes on the study in general: When patients had graft-donor T cell macrochimerism, their allografts held high graft-versus-host to host-versus-graft clonal ratios.

Clones were sequenced by immunoSEQ multiplex PCR, and TCRdb holds only the in-frame ones, with some missing. The sample comprises about 29,000 clones, roughly 85% of which are singletons, and about 9.9% rests with the top ten. This clone showed up just once. Antigen specificity is unknown. This CDR3 region has 14 residues. With V trimmed by 4 bases and J by 0 bases, 2 bases remained unmatched. Germline loops: CDR1 SGHRS, CDR2 YFSETQ. This clonotype was sampled from a human patient who received an intestinal transplant, so some T cells may come from the graft donor. The rearrangement links TRBV5-1 to TRBJ2-7; 9 nucleotides align to TRBD2. The material was PBMCs, obtained about 15 months after intestinal transplantation. CDR3 in amino acids: CASSQAGGSYEQYF. The CDR3 DNA follows: TGCGCCAGCAGCCAAGCGGGGGGCTCCTACGAGCAGTACTTC.